The entry below gives a single TCR beta chain sequence along with its context. The data belong to a study of shared clonotypes between healthy human individuals. All donors qualified as healthy HIV-negative adults and had experienced no recent acute infections or vaccinations. All the donors were Caucasian adults who lived in Nashville, Tennessee. Trimming left V 1 base short and J 7 bases short, with 14 bases between. The CDR3 covers 15 residues. CDR1 and CDR2 (germline): LNHDA, SQIVND (reference sequence). Assay: immunoSEQ multiplex PCR; the TCRdb copy retains only in-frame clones and omits some. The table includes about half a million clones, around three quarters detected once.

The material sequenced was PBMCs. The sequence derives from a woman between 40 and 50 years old in good health. Some clones in this sample may be carry-over from other donors' samples. The chain uses TRBV19 and TRBJ1-5; TRBD1 is a possible D gene (6 bases). CDR3 coding DNA: TGTGCCAGTAGTATAGGCGGGGGCCCGCTCCAGCCCCAGCATTTT. This gives the protein CASSIGGGPLQPQHF.